One and the same sample provided the 8 T cell receptor beta chains below, sequenced in a study of T-cell reconstitution after alpha-beta-depleted transplantation in children. A library of TCRbeta sequences, prepared with unique molecular identifiers, was generated. A single record per CDR3 protein comes from TCRdb applying MiXCR to the PCR reads. In the table there are 250,000 to 300,000 distinct CDR3 sequences, around 10% of which are singletons. Material: peripheral blood, obtained 180 days after TCRalphabeta/CD19-depleted stem cell transplant. Source of these receptors: a male patient aged 2 to 9 who had a stem cell transplant for chronic granulomatous disease, so the T cells may come from the graft donor.

Turning to this clonotype: Given a much more abundant clone one base away, this may be a read error. This chain joins TRBV29-1 and TRBJ2-1; 9 bases agree with TRBD2. Germline V gene sequence: CDR1 SQVTM, CDR2 ANQGSEA. The CDR3 runs to 15 residues. The CDR3 here is CNVEPTSGSYNEQFF. The CDR3 DNA follows: TGCAACGTTGAGCCGACTAGCGGCTCCTACAATGAGCAGTTCTTC.

This clonotype was detected ten times or more. CDR3 amino acids: CASSSPWGGRVATGELFF. CDR3 bases: TGTGCCAGCAGCTCCCCTTGGGGCGGGAGGGTCGCCACCGGGGAGCTGTTTTTT. J is TRBJ2-2 and V is TRBV11-3, with TRBD2 identical over 9 bases. CDR1 is SGHNT and CDR2 is YENEEA in the germline V gene. The CDR3 runs 18 residues. V was pared by 4 bases and J by 4 bases, with 13 bases of the junction left unmatched.

This clonotype was recorded a few times. This chain joins TRBV19 and TRBJ1-6; D gene ambiguous. The germline V gene encodes CDR1 LNHDA and CDR2 SQIVND (reference sequence). The CDR3 extends over 12 amino acids. V was pared by 3 bases and J by 10 bases, with 7 bases between. The CDR3: CASSIGRSPLHF. The CDR3 DNA reads as TGTGCCAGTAGTATCGGCAGGTCACCCCTCCACTTT.

In its sample, this clonotype was seen many times. This rearrangement joins TRBV7-2 to TRBJ2-7, with TRBD2 identical over 8 bases. This CDR3 spans 17 amino acids. Per germline, CDR1 SGHTA and CDR2 FQGNSA. The J segment lost 0 bases and the V segment lost 3 bases, leaving 10 bases of the junction unmatched. Here the CDR3 DNA reads TGTGCCAGCAGCTTTGCGTGGCGGGGGGACAACTCCTACGAGCAGTACTTC. It is translated as CASSFAWRGDNSYEQYF.

This clonotype was recorded at least ten times. This chain connects TRBV20-1 to TRBJ2-4; 8 positions match TRBD2. The CDR3 runs to 15 residues. The germline gives CDR1 DFQATT, CDR2 SNEGSKA (reference sequence). V trimming: 6 bases; J trimming: 5 bases; junction bases outside the gene matches: 12. CDR3 DNA: TGCAGTGCAAGCCCGGGGGGGAGTACGGAAAACATTCAGTACTTC. This sequence encodes CSASPGGSTENIQYF.

The rearrangement links TRBV30 to TRBJ2-3; possible D gene TRBD2, 6 bases. The ends were cut back, 3 bases at V and 4 bases at J, with 11 bases in the middle. Looked up from germline, CDR1 is GTSNPN and CDR2 is SVGIG (reference sequence). This CDR3 contains 13 residues. The DNA of the CDR3 is TGTGCCTGGAGCCAAACGGGGGCAGATACGCAGTATTTT. This gives the protein CAWSQTGADTQYF.

The table lists this clonotype with many counts. The chain couples TRBV27 to TRBJ2-1; D is unclear. The CDR3 has 11 residues. CDR1 is MNHEY, CDR2 SMNVEV, per germline (reference sequence). V gave up 2 bases and J gave up 13 bases, with 9 bases separating them. The chain's CDR3 is CASSLLGRQFF. The CDR3 DNA reads TGTGCCAGCAGTTTACTTGGACGCCAGTTCTTC.

This clonotype was seen at least ten times. The rearrangement joins TRBV28 to TRBJ2-7, with a possible D match to TRBD2 (6 bases). The CDR3 spans 14 residues. The germline V gene has CDR1 MDHEN and CDR2 SYDVKM. Trimming cost V 8 bases and J 4 bases, with 18 bases left between them. CDR3: CASASGLAPYEQYF. CDR3 bases: TGTGCCAGCGCGTCGGGGCTAGCGCCTTACGAGCAGTACTTC.